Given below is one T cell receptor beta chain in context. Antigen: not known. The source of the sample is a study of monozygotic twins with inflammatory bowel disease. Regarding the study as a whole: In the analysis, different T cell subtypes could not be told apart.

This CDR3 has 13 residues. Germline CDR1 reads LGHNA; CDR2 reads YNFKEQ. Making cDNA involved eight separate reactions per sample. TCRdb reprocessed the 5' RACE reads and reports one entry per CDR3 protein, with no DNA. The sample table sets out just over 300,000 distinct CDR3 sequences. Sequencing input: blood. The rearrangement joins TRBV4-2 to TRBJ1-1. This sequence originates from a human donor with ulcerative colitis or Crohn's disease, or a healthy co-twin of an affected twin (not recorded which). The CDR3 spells CASSQGVDTEAFF.